One and the same sample provided the 10 T cell receptor beta chains below, sequenced in a study of cytomegalovirus exposure and HLA in healthy donors. The PCR used 60 Vbeta and 13 Jbeta primers. The repertoire was sequenced with immunoSEQ multiplex PCR; TCRdb's copy has only in-frame clones and lacks some. The sample shows over 150,000 clones, roughly 88% of them seen only once. Sequencing used PBMCs. The receptors here all came from a girl aged 2-9 years in good health and CMV-seropositive.

The chain carries TRBV10-3 and TRBJ2-7; 9 bases match TRBD2. This CDR3 spans 15 amino acids. The trim removed 4 bases at V and 1 base at J, leaving 5 bases unmatched. Germline CDR1 is ENHRY and CDR2 is SYGVKD. CDR3: CAISGASGVSYEQYF. Written as DNA, the CDR3 is TGTGCCATCAGTGGAGCTAGCGGGGTTTCCTACGAGCAGTACTTC.

The gene calls are TRBV30 and TRBJ2-7; a weak D match, TRBD1 (5 bases). The CDR3 covers 13 residues. With 1 base removed from V and 7 bases from J, the gap between germline ends came to 14 bases. Germline V gene data show CDR1 as GTSNPN and CDR2 as SVGIG (reference sequence). CDR3 nucleotide sequence: TGTGCCTGGAGTGAGGACAACCCCCCGGAGCAGTACTTC. Translated, it gives CAWSEDNPPEQYF.

The chain carries TRBV29-1 and TRBJ1-3; 9 nucleotides match TRBD1. The V segment lost 6 bases and the J segment 2 bases; nucleotides outside the gene matches: 5. Germline CDR1 reads SQVTM; CDR2 reads ANQGSEA. The CDR3 spans 14 residues. This CDR3 reads CSVHRGLAGNTIYF. The CDR3 region has the DNA TGCAGCGTCCACAGGGGGCTCGCTGGAAACACCATATATTTT.

The chain combines TRBV5-1 with TRBJ1-2; the D gene is possibly TRBD1 (6 bases). V lost 4 bases and J lost 8, with 18 bases in between. Germline loops: CDR1 SGHRS, CDR2 YFSETQ. This CDR3 spans 14 amino acids. The CDR3 loop is CASSRDRRWGGYTF. In nucleotides, the CDR3 is TGCGCCAGCAGCCGAGACAGGAGGTGGGGAGGCTACACCTTC.

This clone was counted once. The chain couples TRBV21-1 to TRBJ1-1. TRBV21-1 is a pseudogene. There are 17 residues in the CDR3. The CDR3 coding sequence is TGTGCCAGCAGCGCGGATGGGCCGCAGGGACTCAACACTGAAGCTTTCTTT. Amino acids: CASSADGPQGLNTEAFF.

The rearrangement joins TRBV14 to TRBJ1-5; 7 nucleotides align to TRBD1. V gave up 7 bases and J gave up 6 bases; unmatched junction bases: 6. The CDR3 is 13 amino acids. Per the germline V gene, CDR1 is SGHDN and CDR2 is FVKESK. The CDR3 region has the DNA TGTGCCAGCAATGACAGGGCTACTCAGCCCCAGCATTTT. Amino acids: CASNDRATQPQHF.

The gene calls are TRBV2 and TRBJ2-3; 10 bases agree with TRBD2. After removal of 2 bases from V and 4 bases from J, the junction contained 12 bases not matched to a gene. This CDR3 region has 18 residues. Germline V gives CDR1 SNHLY, CDR2 FYNNEI. CDR3 amino acids: CASSESPYLAGVPDTQYF. The CDR3, as DNA: TGTGCCAGCAGTGAAAGTCCCTATCTAGCGGGAGTCCCAGATACGCAGTATTTT.

V gene TRBV2 combines with J gene TRBJ1-2, with 7 bases identical to TRBD1. The CDR3 is 16 residues long. Trimming took 6 bases from V and 4 from J; bases not matched to a gene: 14. Germline loops: CDR1 SNHLY, CDR2 FYNNEI. CDR3 coding DNA: TGTGCCAGCAGCTCCGGGACAGAGTTGCGGGGCTATGGCTACACCTTC. Encoded protein: CASSSGTELRGYGYTF.

V gene TRBV6-1 combines with J gene TRBJ2-3, with D perhaps TRBD2 (5 bases). CDR1 and CDR2 from the germline V gene are MNHNS and SASEGT. Between the trimmed V and J ends, which lost 3 bases and 7 bases, there was a span of 14 bases. The length of the CDR3 is 14 residues. The CDR3 protein is CASSDRTRGNTQYF. The CDR3 nucleotides are TGTGCCAGCAGTGATCGGACTCGGGGTAATACGCAGTATTTT.

This chain joins TRBV2 and TRBJ2-5; 8 positions match TRBD2. Trimming cost V 4 bases and J 2 bases; bases outside gene matches: 3. CDR1 and CDR2 from the germline V gene are SNHLY and FYNNEI. CDR3 size: 14 residues. The CDR3 sequence: CASSARLAQETQYF. Here the CDR3 DNA reads TGTGCCAGCAGTGCAAGACTAGCGCAAGAGACCCAGTACTTC.